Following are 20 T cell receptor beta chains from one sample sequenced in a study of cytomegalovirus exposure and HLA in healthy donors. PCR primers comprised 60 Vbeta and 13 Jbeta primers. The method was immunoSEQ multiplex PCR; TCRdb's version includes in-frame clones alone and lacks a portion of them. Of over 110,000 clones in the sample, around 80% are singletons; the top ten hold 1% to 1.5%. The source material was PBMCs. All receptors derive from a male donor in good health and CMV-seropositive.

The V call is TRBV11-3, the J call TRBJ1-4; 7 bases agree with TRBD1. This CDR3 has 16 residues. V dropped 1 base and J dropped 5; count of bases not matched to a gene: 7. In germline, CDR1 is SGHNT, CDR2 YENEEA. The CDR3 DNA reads TGTGCCAGCAGCTTAGCCAGGGACAGCCGAAATGAAAAACTGTTTTTT. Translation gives CASSLARDSRNEKLFF.

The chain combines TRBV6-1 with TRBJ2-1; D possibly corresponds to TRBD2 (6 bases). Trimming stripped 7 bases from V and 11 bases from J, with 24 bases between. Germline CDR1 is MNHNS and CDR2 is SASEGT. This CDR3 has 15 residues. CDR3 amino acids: CASTTGTGTRLKQFF. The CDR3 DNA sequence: TGTGCCAGCACTACCGGGACTGGGACCCGACTAAAGCAGTTCTTC.

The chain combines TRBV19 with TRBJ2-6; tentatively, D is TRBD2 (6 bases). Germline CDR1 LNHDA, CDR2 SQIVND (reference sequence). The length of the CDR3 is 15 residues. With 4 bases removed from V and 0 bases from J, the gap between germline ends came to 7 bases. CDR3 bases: TGTGCCAGTAGTAGGGGGGACTCTGGGGCCAACGTCCTGACTTTC. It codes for CASSRGDSGANVLTF.

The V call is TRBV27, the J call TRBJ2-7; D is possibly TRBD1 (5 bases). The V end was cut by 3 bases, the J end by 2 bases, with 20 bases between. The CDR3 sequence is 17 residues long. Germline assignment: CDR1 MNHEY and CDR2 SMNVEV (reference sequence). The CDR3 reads CASSLWQGNGGPYEQYF. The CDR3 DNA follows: TGTGCCAGCAGTTTGTGGCAGGGAAATGGTGGCCCCTACGAGCAGTACTTC.

The chain's CDR3 is CASSPTGGAENEQFF. For the CDR3, the DNA is TGTGCCAGCAGCCCAACAGGGGGCGCGGAGAATGAGCAGTTCTTC. This chain links TRBV6-5 with TRBJ2-1, with 9 positions matching TRBD1. V shed 6 bases and J 7 bases; nucleotides not matched to a gene: 10. Germline V gene lookup returns CDR1 MNHEY and CDR2 SVGAGI. The length of the CDR3 is 15 residues.

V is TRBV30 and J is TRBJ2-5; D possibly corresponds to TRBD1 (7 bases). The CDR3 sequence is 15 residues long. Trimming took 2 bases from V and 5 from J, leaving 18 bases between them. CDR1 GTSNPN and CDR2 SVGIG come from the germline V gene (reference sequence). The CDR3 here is CAWSQSGGSRETQYF. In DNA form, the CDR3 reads TGTGCCTGGAGTCAATCAGGGGGGTCCAGGGAGACCCAGTACTTC.

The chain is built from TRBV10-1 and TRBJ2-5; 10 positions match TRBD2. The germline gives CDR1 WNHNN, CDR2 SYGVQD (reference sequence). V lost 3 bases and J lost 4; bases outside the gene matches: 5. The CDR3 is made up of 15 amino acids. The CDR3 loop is CASSDLLAGAETQYF. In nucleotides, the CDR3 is TGCGCCAGCAGTGACCTCCTAGCGGGAGCAGAGACCCAGTACTTC.

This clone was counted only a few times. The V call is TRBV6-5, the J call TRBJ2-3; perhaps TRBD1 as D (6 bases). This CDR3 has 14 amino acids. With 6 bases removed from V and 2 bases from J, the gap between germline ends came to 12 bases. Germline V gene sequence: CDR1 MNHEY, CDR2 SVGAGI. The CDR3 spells CASRDSPHTDTQYF. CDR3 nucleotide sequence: TGTGCCAGCAGGGACAGTCCCCACACAGATACGCAGTATTTT.

The CDR3 reads CASSAQSLQGPNEKLFF. CDR3 in DNA: TGTGCCAGCAGCGCACAAAGCCTACAGGGTCCTAATGAAAAACTGTTTTTT. The rearrangement links TRBV9 to TRBJ1-4; perhaps TRBD1 as D (6 bases). This CDR3 comprises 17 residues. The V gene's germline CDR1 is SGDLS and CDR2 YYNGEE. V dropped 3 bases and J dropped 3 bases, with 18 bases sitting between them. Variable domain in full (rest from reference TRBV9 and TRBJ1-4): DSGVTQTPKHLITATGQRVTLRCSPRSGDLSVYWYQQSLDQGLQFLIQYYNGEERAKGNILERFSAQQFPDLHSELNLSSLELGDSALYFCASSAQSLQGPNEKLFFGSGTQLSVL.

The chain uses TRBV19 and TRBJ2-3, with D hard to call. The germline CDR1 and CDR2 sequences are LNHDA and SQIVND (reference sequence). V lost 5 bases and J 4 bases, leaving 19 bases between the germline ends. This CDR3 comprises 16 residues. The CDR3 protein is CASSVGFRLAPDTQYF. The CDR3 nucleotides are TGTGCCAGTAGTGTGGGTTTTAGATTAGCCCCAGATACGCAGTATTTT. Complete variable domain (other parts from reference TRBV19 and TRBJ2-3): DGGITQSPKYLFRKEGQNVTLSCEQNLNHDAMYWYRQDPGQGLRLIYYSQIVNDFQKGDIAEGYSVSREKKESFPLTVTSAQKNPTAFYLCASSVGFRLAPDTQYFGPGTRLTVL.

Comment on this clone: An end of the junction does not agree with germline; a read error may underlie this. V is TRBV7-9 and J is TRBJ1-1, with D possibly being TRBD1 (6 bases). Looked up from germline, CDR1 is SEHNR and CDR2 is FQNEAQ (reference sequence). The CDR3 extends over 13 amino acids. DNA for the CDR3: TGTTCCAGCAGCTTAGGGGGGGGTGGAGAAGCTTTCTTT. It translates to CSSSLGGGGEAFF.

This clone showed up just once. In nucleotides, the CDR3 is TGTGCCAGCAGCTTAGGGGGAGCTTATGGCTACACCTTC. Its protein product is CASSLGGAYGYTF. The chain joins TRBV11-2 to TRBJ1-2; D not certain. The ends were cut back, 1 base at V and 5 bases at J, with 8 bases in the middle. Germline V gene sequence: CDR1 SGHAT, CDR2 FQNNGV. The CDR3 covers 13 residues.

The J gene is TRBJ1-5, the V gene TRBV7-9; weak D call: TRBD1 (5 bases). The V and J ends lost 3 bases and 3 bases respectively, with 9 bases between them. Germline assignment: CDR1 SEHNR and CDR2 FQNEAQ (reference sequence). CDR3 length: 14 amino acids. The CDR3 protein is CASSLDTTNQPQHF. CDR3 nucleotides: TGTGCCAGCAGCTTGGACACGACCAATCAGCCCCAGCATTTT.

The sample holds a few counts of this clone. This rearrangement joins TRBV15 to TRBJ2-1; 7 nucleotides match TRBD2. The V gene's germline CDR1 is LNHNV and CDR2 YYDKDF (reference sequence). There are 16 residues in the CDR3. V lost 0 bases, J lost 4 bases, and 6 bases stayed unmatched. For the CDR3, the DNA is TGTGCCACCAGCAGAGATGGCGGACTAGGGTACAATGAGCAGTTCTTC. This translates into CATSRDGGLGYNEQFF.

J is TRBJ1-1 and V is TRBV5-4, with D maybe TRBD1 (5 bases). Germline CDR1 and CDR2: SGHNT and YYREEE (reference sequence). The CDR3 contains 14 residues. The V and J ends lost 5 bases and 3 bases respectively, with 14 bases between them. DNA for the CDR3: TGTGCCAGCAGAAGGGGAGGAGTGGACACTGAAGCTTTCTTT. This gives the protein CASRRGGVDTEAFF. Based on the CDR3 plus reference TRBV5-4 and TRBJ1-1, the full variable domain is ETGVTQSPTHLIKTRGQQVTLRCSSQSGHNTVSWYQQALGQGPQFIFQYYREEENGRGNFPPRFSGLQFPNYSSELNVNALELDDSALYLCASRRGGVDTEAFFGQGTRLTVV.

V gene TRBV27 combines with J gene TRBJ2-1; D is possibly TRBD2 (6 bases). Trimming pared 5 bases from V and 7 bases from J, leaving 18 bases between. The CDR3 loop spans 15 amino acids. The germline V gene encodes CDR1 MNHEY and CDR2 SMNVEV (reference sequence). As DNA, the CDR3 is TGTGCCAGCAGTATTAGCGGTATGGTAAATAATGAGCAGTTCTTC. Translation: CASSISGMVNNEQFF.

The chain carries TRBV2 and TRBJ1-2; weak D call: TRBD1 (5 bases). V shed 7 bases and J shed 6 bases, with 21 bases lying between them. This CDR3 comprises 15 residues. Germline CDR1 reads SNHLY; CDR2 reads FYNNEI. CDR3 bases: TGTGCCAGCACTCCTGACAGAAGTTATTCTCATGGCTACACCTTC. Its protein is CASTPDRSYSHGYTF.

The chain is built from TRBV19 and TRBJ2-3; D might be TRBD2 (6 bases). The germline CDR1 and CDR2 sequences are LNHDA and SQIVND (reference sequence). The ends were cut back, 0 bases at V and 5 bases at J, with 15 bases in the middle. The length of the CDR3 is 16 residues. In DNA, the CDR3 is TGTGCCAGTAGTATAGAGGCGGGGAGGCTTGGAGATACGCAGTATTTT. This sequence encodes CASSIEAGRLGDTQYF.

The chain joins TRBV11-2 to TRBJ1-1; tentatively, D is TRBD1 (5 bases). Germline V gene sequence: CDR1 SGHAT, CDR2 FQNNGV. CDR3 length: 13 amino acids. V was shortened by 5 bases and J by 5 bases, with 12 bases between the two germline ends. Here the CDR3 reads CASSQPRQTEAFF. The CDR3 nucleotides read TGTGCCAGCAGCCAACCTCGACAGACTGAAGCTTTCTTT.

The CDR3, as DNA: TGTGCCAGCAGTCTTAGCGGGACAGAGACCCAGTACTTC. It codes for CASSLSGTETQYF. This rearrangement joins TRBV9 to TRBJ2-5, with 8 nucleotides matching TRBD2. The junction had 4 bases not matched to a gene; V was cut back by 5 bases and J by 4 bases. Germline V gives CDR1 SGDLS, CDR2 YYNGEE. The CDR3 is 13 amino acids.